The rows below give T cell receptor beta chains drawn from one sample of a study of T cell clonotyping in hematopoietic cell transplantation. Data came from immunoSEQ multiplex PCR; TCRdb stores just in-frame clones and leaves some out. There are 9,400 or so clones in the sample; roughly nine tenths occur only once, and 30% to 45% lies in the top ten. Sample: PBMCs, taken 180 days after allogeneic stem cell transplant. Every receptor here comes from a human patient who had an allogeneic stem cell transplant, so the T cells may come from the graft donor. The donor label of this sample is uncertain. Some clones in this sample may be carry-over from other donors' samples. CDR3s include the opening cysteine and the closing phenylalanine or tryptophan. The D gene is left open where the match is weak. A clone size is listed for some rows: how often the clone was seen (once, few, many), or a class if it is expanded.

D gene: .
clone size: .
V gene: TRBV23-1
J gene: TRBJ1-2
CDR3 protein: CASSPPKDYGYTF
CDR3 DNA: TGCGCCAGCAGTCCCCCTAAGGACTATGGCTACACCTTC

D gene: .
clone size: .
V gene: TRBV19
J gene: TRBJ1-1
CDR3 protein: CASSIVTVNTEAFF
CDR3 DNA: TGTGCCAGTAGTATCGTTACAGTGAACACTGAAGCTTTCTTT

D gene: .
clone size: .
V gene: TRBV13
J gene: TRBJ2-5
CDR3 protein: CASSLAGQDETQYF
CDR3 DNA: TGTGCCAGCAGCCTCGCGGGGCAGGATGAGACCCAGTACTTC

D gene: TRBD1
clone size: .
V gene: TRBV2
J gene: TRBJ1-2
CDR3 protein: CASSATGGNYGYTF
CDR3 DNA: TGTGCCAGCAGTGCTACAGGGGGTAACTATGGCTACACCTTC

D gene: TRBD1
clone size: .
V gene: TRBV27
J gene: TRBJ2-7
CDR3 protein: CASSRDRANGGEQYF
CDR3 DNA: TGTGCCAGCAGTCGGGACAGGGCAAACGGGGGGGAGCAGTACTTC

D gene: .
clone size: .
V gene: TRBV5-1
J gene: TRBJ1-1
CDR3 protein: CASSPTQGWSTEAFF
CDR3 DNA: TGCGCCAGCAGCCCGACACAGGGTTGGAGCACTGAAGCTTTCTTT

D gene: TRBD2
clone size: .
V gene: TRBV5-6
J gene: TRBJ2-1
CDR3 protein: CASSLRTSGGNEQFF
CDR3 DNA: TGTGCCAGCAGCTTGAGGACTAGCGGGGGTAATGAGCAGTTCTTC

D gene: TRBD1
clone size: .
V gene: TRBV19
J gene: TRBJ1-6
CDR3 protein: CASSGQPPGQGGNSPLHF
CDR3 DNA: TGTGCCAGTAGTGGACAACCCCCTGGACAGGGTGGGAATTCACCCCTCCACTTT

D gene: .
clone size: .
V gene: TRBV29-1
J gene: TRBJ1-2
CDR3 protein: CSVEWGSIGGYTF
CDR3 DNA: TGCAGCGTTGAATGGGGAAGTATAGGTGGCTACACCTTC

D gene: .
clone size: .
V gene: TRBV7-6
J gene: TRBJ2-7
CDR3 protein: CASSPDGPYEQYF
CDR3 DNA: TGTGCCAGCAGCCCCGACGGGCCCTACGAGCAGTACTTC

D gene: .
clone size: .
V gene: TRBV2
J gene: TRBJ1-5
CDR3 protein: CASRVRADQPQHF
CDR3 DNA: TGTGCCAGCAGGGTCAGGGCCGATCAGCCCCAGCATTTT

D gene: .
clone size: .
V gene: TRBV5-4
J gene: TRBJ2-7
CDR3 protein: CASSPWDRTYEQYF
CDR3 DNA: TGTGCCAGCAGCCCCTGGGACCGCACCTACGAGCAGTACTTC

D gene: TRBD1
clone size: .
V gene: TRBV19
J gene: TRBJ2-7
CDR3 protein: CASSMGQYEQYF
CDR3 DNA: TGTGCCAGTAGTATGGGACAGTACGAGCAGTACTTC

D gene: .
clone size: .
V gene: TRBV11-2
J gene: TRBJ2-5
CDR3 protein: CASSFLQTQYF
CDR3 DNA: TGTGCCAGCAGCTTCCTCCAGACCCAGTACTTC

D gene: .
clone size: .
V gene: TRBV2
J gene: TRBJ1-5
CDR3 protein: CASRGEQGSNQPQHF
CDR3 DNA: TGTGCCAGCAGGGGCGAACAGGGTAGCAATCAGCCCCAGCATTTT

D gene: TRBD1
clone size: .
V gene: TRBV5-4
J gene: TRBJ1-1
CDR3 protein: CASSPGQGTEAFF
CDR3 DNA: TGTGCCAGCAGCCCGGGACAGGGGACTGAAGCTTTCTTT

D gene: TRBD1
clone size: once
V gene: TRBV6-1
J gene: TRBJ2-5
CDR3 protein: CASRTDRGRETQYF
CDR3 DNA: TGTGCCAGCAGGACGGACAGGGGGCGAGAGACCCAGTACTTC

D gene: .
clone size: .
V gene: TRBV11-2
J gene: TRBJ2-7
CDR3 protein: CASSLQAGPSYEQYF
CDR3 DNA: TGTGCCAGCAGCTTACAGGCAGGGCCCTCCTACGAGCAGTACTTC

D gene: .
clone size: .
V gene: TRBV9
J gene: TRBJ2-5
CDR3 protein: CASSVTFDGVETQYF
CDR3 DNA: TGTGCCAGCAGCGTTACCTTCGATGGGGTCGAGACCCAGTACTTC

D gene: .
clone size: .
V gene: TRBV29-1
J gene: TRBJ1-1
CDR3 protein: CSVDAQGSAFF
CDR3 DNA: TGCAGCGTTGACGCGCAGGGGAGCGCTTTCTTT

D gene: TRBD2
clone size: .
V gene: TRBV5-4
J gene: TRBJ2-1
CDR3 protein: CASSSPAETSGGAKQFF
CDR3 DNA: TGTGCCAGCAGCTCCCCCGCCGAAACTAGCGGGGGGGCGAAGCAGTTCTTC

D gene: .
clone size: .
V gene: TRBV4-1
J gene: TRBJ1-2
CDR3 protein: CATRDRGDYGYTF
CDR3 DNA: TGCGCCACCCGGGACCGGGGGGACTATGGCTACACCTTC

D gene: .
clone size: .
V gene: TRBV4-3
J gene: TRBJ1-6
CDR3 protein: CASSQDLTPRNSPLHF
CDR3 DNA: TGCGCCAGCAGCCAAGATTTAACCCCCCGGAATTCACCCCTCCACTTT

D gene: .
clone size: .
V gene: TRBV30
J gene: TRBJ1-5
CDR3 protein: CAWSGARVRNQPQHF
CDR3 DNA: TGTGCCTGGAGTGGGGCGAGGGTGAGGAATCAGCCCCAGCATTTT

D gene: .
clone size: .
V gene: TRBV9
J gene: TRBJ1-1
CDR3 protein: CASSVGGISEAFF
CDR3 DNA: TGTGCCAGCAGCGTGGGGGGTATCAGTGAAGCTTTCTTT

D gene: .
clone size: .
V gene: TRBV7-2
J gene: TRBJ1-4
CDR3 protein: CASSPKSQVDEKLFF
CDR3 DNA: TGTGCCAGCAGCCCCAAATCCCAGGTGGACGAAAAACTGTTTTTT

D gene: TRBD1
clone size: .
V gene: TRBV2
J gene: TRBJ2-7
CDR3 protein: CASRAPGQLSYEQYF
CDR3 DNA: TGTGCCAGCAGAGCACCGGGACAGTTGTCCTACGAGCAGTACTTC

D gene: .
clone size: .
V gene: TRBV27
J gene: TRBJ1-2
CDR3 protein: CASSLTTGNGYTF
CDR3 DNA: TGTGCCAGCAGTTTAACCACAGGAAATGGCTACACCTTC

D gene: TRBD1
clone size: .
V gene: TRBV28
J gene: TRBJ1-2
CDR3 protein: CASRPRDRGAYGYTF
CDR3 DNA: TGTGCCAGCAGACCCCGGGACAGGGGGGCCTATGGCTACACCTTC

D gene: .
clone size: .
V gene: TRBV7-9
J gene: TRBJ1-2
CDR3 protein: CASESWGGDYGYTF
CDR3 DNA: TGTGCCAGCGAGTCGTGGGGGGGAGACTATGGCTACACCTTC

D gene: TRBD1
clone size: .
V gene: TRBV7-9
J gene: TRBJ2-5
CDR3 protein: CASSPGQQETQYF
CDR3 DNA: TGTGCCAGCAGCCCGGGACAGCAAGAGACCCAGTACTTC

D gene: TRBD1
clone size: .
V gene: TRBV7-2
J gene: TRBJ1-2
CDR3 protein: CASSLSGGNYGYTF
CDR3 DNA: TGTGCCAGCAGCTTATCAGGGGGTAACTATGGCTACACCTTC

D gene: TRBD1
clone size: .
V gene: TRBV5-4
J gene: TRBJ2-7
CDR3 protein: CASSQDRDLYYEQYF
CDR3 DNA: TGTGCCAGCAGCCAAGACAGGGACCTCTACTACGAGCAGTACTTC

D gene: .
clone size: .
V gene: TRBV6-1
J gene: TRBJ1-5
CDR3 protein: CASSEYGSRGLQPQHF
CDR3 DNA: TGTGCCAGCAGTGAATATGGCAGCAGAGGCCTTCAGCCCCAGCATTTT

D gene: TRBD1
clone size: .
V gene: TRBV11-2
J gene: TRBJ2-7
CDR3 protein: CASSFVTGTYEQYF
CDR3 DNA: TGTGCCAGCAGCTTCGTGACAGGGACCTACGAGCAGTACTTC

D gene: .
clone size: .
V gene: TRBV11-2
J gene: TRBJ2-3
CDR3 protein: CASSLGRGYTRTDTQYF
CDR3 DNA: TGTGCCAGCAGCTTGGGGCGGGGATACACACGCACAGATACGCAGTATTTT

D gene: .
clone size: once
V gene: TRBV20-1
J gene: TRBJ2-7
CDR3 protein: CRPGGSTDF
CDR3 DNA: TGCAGACCCGGGGGTAGTACGGACTTC

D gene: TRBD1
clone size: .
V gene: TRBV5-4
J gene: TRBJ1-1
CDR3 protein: CASSRATGEYTEAFF
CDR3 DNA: TGTGCCAGCAGCAGAGCAACAGGGGAGTACACTGAAGCTTTCTTT

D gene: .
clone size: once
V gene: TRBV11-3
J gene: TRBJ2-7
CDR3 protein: CASSFDGNSYEQYF
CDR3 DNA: TGTGCCAGCAGCTTTGATGGGAACTCCTACGAGCAGTACTTC

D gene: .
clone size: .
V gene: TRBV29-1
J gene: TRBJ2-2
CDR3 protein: CSVEVGLTNTGELFF
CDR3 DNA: TGCAGCGTTGAAGTTGGACTCACGAACACCGGGGAGCTGTTTTTT

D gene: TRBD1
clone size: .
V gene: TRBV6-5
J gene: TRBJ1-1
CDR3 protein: CASSYFGTGGPEAFF
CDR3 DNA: TGTGCCAGCAGTTACTTCGGGACAGGGGGTCCTGAAGCTTTCTTT

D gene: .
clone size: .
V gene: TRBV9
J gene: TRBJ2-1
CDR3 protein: CASSADSYNEQFF
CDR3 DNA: TGTGCCAGCAGCGCAGACAGCTACAATGAGCAGTTCTTC